The entry below describes one T cell receptor beta chain. The sample comes from a study of PD-1 blockade in classical Hodgkin lymphoma. The V gene lost 0 bases and the J gene lost 6 bases, with 13 bases spanning the gap. The length of the CDR3 is 15 residues. Looked up from germline, CDR1 is SNHLY and CDR2 is FYNNEI. Sequencing used immunoSEQ multiplex PCR; TCRdb keeps in-frame clones, though not all of them. The sample carries 25,000 to 30,000 clones, 86% recorded once. Specified time point: cycle 4 day 1 (C4D1), after less than 7 weeks of nivolumab. Relapse after autologous stem cell transplantation occurred in every patient, and brentuximab vedotin exposure varied. Purification of CD4+ T cells from thawed PBMCs was performed via magnetic negative selection.

The sequence was collected from a human donor with classical Hodgkin lymphoma. The input for sequencing was CD4+ T cells from blood, taken before the fourth cycle of nivolumab. This chain joins TRBV2 and TRBJ2-3; no reliable D call. CDR3 sequence (DNA): TGTGCCAGCAGTGAAGCGCGTTCAGAAGGGGATACGCAGTATTTT. This sequence encodes CASSEARSEGDTQYF. Variable domain in full (rest from reference TRBV2 and TRBJ2-3): EPEVTQTPSHQVTQMGQEVILRCVPISNHLYFYWYRQILGQKVEFLVSFYNNEISEKSEIFDDQFSVERPDGSNFTLKIRSTKLEDSAMYFCASSEARSEGDTQYFGPGTRLTVL.